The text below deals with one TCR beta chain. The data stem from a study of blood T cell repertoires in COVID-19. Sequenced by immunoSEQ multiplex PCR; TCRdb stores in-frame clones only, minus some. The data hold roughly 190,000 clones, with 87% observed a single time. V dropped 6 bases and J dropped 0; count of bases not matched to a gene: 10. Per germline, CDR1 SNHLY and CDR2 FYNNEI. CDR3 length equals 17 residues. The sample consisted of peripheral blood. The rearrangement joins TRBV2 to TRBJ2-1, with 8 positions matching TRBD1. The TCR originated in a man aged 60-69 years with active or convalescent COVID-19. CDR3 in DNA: TGTGCCAGCAGGGGGGCCGGACAGGGTGGCTCCTACAATGAGCAGTTCTTC. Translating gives CASRGAGQGGSYNEQFF.